These 20 T cell receptor beta chains originate from one sample sequenced in a study of early T cells in non-severe SARS-CoV-2 infection. TCRdb fed the 5' RACE reads into MiXCR, producing one record per CDR3 protein. The table includes about 30,000 distinct CDR3 sequences, about 5.3% detected once. The sample comprised whole blood. These receptors were collected from an adult who was a healthcare worker with PCR-confirmed SARS-CoV-2 infection or an uninfected control (not recorded which).

This clonotype came up many times. This chain uses TRBV5-5 with TRBJ2-2; 9 nucleotides agree with TRBD2. Trimming cost V 2 bases and J 2 bases; bases outside gene matches: 4. Germline V gene lookup returns CDR1 SGHKS and CDR2 YYEKEE (reference sequence). The CDR3 has 16 residues. Here the CDR3 reads CASSFSGGINTGELFF. The CDR3 nucleotides read TGTGCCAGCAGCTTTAGCGGGGGAATTAACACCGGGGAGCTGTTTTTT.

This clonotype was detected ten times or more. The V gene is TRBV21-1, the J gene TRBJ2-5; TRBD2 is the table's D call and was not checked against the DNA. TRBV21-1 is described as a pseudogene. The CDR3 sequence is 15 residues long. The CDR3 loop reads CASSSTGTSRVVQYF. The CDR3 DNA follows: TGTGCCAGCAGCAGCACCGGGACTAGCAGGGTGGTCCAGTACTTC.

This clonotype was seen repeatedly, ten times or more. The rearrangement uses TRBV10-3 and TRBJ2-2; a possible D gene is TRBD2 (5 bases). Trimming cost V 4 bases and J 0 bases, with 12 bases left between them. There are 16 residues in the CDR3. CDR1 is ENHRY, CDR2 SYGVKD, per germline. The CDR3 loop is CAISGSGAPNTGELFF. CDR3 DNA: TGTGCCATCAGTGGAAGCGGAGCCCCGAACACCGGGGAGCTGTTTTTT.

This clonotype showed up just a few times. The rearrangement links TRBV12-3 or TRBV12-4 to TRBJ1-4; 9 positions match TRBD1. V dropped 8 bases and J dropped 8; count of bases not matched to a gene: 9. This CDR3 has 14 residues. In DNA, the CDR3 is TGTGCCAGCGGGGGGACAGGGCGGAACGAAAAACTGTTTTTT. Translated, it gives CASGGTGRNEKLFF.

This clonotype appeared a few times. V and J are TRBV7-2 and TRBJ2-1; 10 nucleotides line up with TRBD2. Germline CDR1 is SGHTA and CDR2 is FQGNSA. With V trimmed by 1 base and J by 7 bases, 4 bases remained unmatched. The CDR3 runs to 15 residues. The CDR3 reads CASSLVLAGINEQFF. CDR3 DNA: TGTGCCAGCAGCTTAGTACTAGCGGGGATTAATGAGCAGTTCTTC.

This clonotype came up a few times. The V and J genes are TRBV20-1 and TRBJ2-3; no firm D call. The CDR3 is made up of 14 amino acids. From germline, CDR1 is DFQATT and CDR2 SNEGSKA (reference sequence). Trimming cost V 3 bases and J 0 bases, with 10 bases left between them. CDR3 sequence (DNA): TGCAGTGCTAGGAGACCATTCAGCACAGATACGCAGTATTTT. This codes for CSARRPFSTDTQYF.

This clonotype was picked up many times. The chain couples TRBV20-1 to TRBJ1-4; no reliable D call. CDR1 is DFQATT, CDR2 SNEGSKA, per germline (reference sequence). There are 14 residues in the CDR3. V gave up 3 bases and J gave up 0 bases, with 8 bases separating them. DNA of the CDR3: TGCAGTGCTAGGGACGGCACAACTAATGAAAAACTGTTTTTT. It codes for CSARDGTTNEKLFF.

The table lists this clonotype with many counts. The V and J genes are TRBV11-2 and TRBJ2-3; 10 positions match TRBD2. CDR1 is SGHAT, CDR2 FQNNGV, per germline. CDR3 length: 15 residues. V lost 5 bases, J lost 2 bases, and 4 bases stayed unmatched. CDR3 bases: TGTGCCAGCAGCCTCACTAGCGGGACCACAGATACGCAGTATTTT. It codes for CASSLTSGTTDTQYF.

The chain has TRBV6-6 and TRBJ1-2; no clear D. Trimming removed 2 bases at V and 8 bases at J, with 12 bases between. The CDR3 runs 13 residues. Per the germline V gene, CDR1 is MNHNY and CDR2 is SVGAGI (reference sequence). The CDR3 DNA reads as TGTGCCAGCAGTTACGAACAGCTGGGGGGCTACACCTTC. Residues: CASSYEQLGGYTF.

This clonotype was picked up many times. The chain joins TRBV20-1 to TRBJ2-3, with D tentatively TRBD1 or TRBD2 (5 bases each). This CDR3 is built from 14 residues. The germline gives CDR1 DFQATT, CDR2 SNEGSKA (reference sequence). With 4 bases removed from V and 6 bases from J, the gap between germline ends came to 17 bases. The CDR3 sequence: CSAIRGLWDDTQYF. The CDR3 DNA reads TGCAGTGCTATTCGGGGCCTCTGGGACGATACGCAGTATTTT.

This chain connects TRBV29-1 to TRBJ1-1; D is possibly TRBD1 (5 bases). Per germline, CDR1 SQVTM and CDR2 ANQGSEA. The germline V and J ends were trimmed by 6 bases and 1 base, with 9 bases remaining between them. The CDR3 has 12 residues. The CDR3 is CSVTGPNTEAFF. Here the CDR3 DNA reads TGCAGCGTCACAGGACCGAACACTGAAGCTTTCTTT.

The table lists this clonotype with many counts. The chain has TRBV3-1 and TRBJ1-2; D is unclear. Germline CDR1 is LGHDT and CDR2 is YNNKEL (reference sequence). The CDR3 length is 12 residues. V lost 0 bases and J 8 bases, leaving 7 bases between the germline ends. The CDR3 nucleotides are TGTGCCAGCAGCCAAGAGGCTGGAGGCTACACCTTC. This sequence encodes CASSQEAGGYTF. Using reference TRBV3-1 and TRBJ1-2 for the parts outside the CDR3, the full variable domain is DTAVSQTPKYLVTQMGNDKSIKCEQNLGHDTMYWYKQDSKKFLKIMFSYNNKELIINETVPNRFSPKSPDKAHLNLHINSLELGDSAVYFCASSQEAGGYTFGSGTRLTVV.

This clonotype was seen ten or more times. This sequence joins TRBV18 and TRBJ1-4; tentatively, D is TRBD1 (6 bases). V lost 1 base to trimming and J lost 8 bases, with 8 bases between them. CDR1 is KGHSH, CDR2 LQKENI, per germline. CDR3 length: 13 amino acids. CDR3 sequence (DNA): TGTGCCAGCTCACCACGGACAGAGGAAAAACTGTTTTTT. This sequence encodes CASSPRTEEKLFF.

This clonotype was observed at least ten times. The chain recombines TRBV12-3 or TRBV12-4 with TRBJ2-1, with a possible D match to TRBD2 (5 bases). V was pared by 6 bases and J by 3 bases, with 12 bases between. The CDR3 spans 14 residues. CDR3: CASRPAAGYNEQFF. CDR3 nucleotide sequence: TGTGCCAGCAGACCTGCGGCGGGCTACAATGAGCAGTTCTTC.

This clonotype has at least ten counts. This sequence joins TRBV20-1 and TRBJ2-1; a weak D match, TRBD2 (5 bases). This CDR3 region has 13 residues. Germline V gene lookup returns CDR1 DFQATT and CDR2 SNEGSKA (reference sequence). Deletions cut 5 bases from V and 4 bases from J, with 12 bases between. The CDR3 DNA reads as TGCAGTGCTTCGGCTAGCCGATACAATGAGCAGTTCTTC. Residues: CSASASRYNEQFF.

There are many counts of this clonotype. The chain carries TRBV27 and TRBJ2-5, with D possibly matching TRBD1 (6 bases). The CDR3 has 13 amino acids. The ends were cut back, 4 bases at V and 5 bases at J, with 11 bases in the middle. Per the germline V gene, CDR1 is MNHEY and CDR2 is SMNVEV (reference sequence). CDR3 coding DNA: TGTGCCAGCAGTTGGGGGCAGGGGGAGACCCAGTACTTC. Encoded protein: CASSWGQGETQYF.

In its sample, this clonotype was seen many times. This chain connects TRBV10-2 to TRBJ2-1; D not resolved. Germline assignment: CDR1 WSHSY and CDR2 SAAADI. Trimming cost V 2 bases and J 12 bases, with 11 bases left between them. The CDR3 extends over 12 amino acids. For the CDR3, the DNA is TGCGCCAGCAGTGAGCGGCCAGGCGGGCAGTTCTTC. This encodes CASSERPGGQFF.

This clonotype was seen a few times. This rearrangement joins TRBV6-4 to TRBJ2-1, with 7 bases matching TRBD1. Looked up from germline, CDR1 is MRHNA and CDR2 is SNTAGT. Losses at the gene ends were 1 base for V and 7 bases for J; bases not matched to a gene: 7. The CDR3 length is 15 residues. CDR3 nucleotide sequence: TGTGCCAGCAGTGACTTCCCCAGGGGGTTTAATGAGCAGTTCTTC. It codes for CASSDFPRGFNEQFF.

The CDR3 DNA sequence: TGTGCCAGCAATACCGGGACAGTTGGGGCCAACGTCCTGACTTTC. Its protein product is CASNTGTVGANVLTF. The chain joins TRBV6-2 or TRBV6-3 to TRBJ2-6; 7 bases fit TRBD1. Germline V gene lookup returns CDR1 MNHEY and CDR2 SVGEGT. The CDR3 consists of 15 residues. V was pared by 7 bases and J by 3 bases, with 6 bases of the junction left unmatched.

This clonotype was seen many times. The CDR3 nucleotides are TGCAGCGTTGAAGAGACTCACCAGGGGCCAGAGACCCAGTACTTC. Translated, it gives CSVEETHQGPETQYF. The chain recombines TRBV29-1 with TRBJ2-5; D might be TRBD1 (6 bases). The CDR3 is 15 residues long. Trimming took 0 bases from V and 4 from J, leaving 15 bases between them. CDR1 is SQVTM, CDR2 ANQGSEA, per germline.